The clone carrying this T cell receptor (beta chain) was counted at least ten times. Antigen unknown. This sample was taken from a study of T cells in Graves' hyperthyroidism and ophthalmopathy. Study outcomes and limitations: Before onset, by a median of approximately 6.8 months, the model predicted ophthalmopathy.

The CDR3 totals 14 residues. Deletions cut 6 bases from V and 6 bases from J, with 18 bases between. In germline, CDR1 is MDHEN, CDR2 SYDVKM. Template material for amplifying TCR beta CDR3 regions consisted of RNA transcripts. The primer set for the first-round RT-PCR of the TCR CDR3 was HTBI. In TCRdb, the multiplex PCR reads were re-called with MiXCR into one record per CDR3 protein. Of hundreds of thousands of distinct CDR3 sequences listed, approximately 14% are singletons. The receptor was isolated from a woman aged 25 to 39 with Graves' hyperthyroidism that later progressed to Graves' ophthalmopathy. The specimen sequenced was blood. The rearrangement uses TRBV28 and TRBJ2-7, with D perhaps TRBD1 (5 bases). CDR3 amino acids: CASSPTLPGFEQYF. The CDR3 nucleotides read TGTGCCAGCAGCCCCACACTCCCAGGGTTCGAGCAGTACTTC.